What follows are 3 T cell receptor beta chains derived from one specimen sequenced in a study of STAT5B mutations in CD4+ large granular lymphocyte leukemia. The assay was immunoSEQ multiplex PCR, and TCRdb's table has in-frame clones only and misses some. This table has 30,000 to 35,000 clones, more than 55% appearing once. The sequencing input was CD4+ T cells from blood buffy coats. The receptors derive from a human donor in good health.

This chain connects TRBV5-1 to TRBJ2-3; TRBD2 agrees at 7 bases. Germline values: CDR1 SGHRS, CDR2 YFSETQ. The CDR3 totals 16 residues. V lost 0 bases and J lost 0; bases outside the gene matches: 4. The CDR3 DNA reads TGCGCCAGCAGCTTGGTTCCAGCGGGGAGCACAGATACGCAGTATTTT. It is translated as CASSLVPAGSTDTQYF.

The chain carries TRBV7-9 and TRBJ1-3; D not certain. Trimming removed 4 bases from V and 1 base from J, with 8 bases in between. CDR1 and CDR2 from the germline V gene are SEHNR and FQNEAQ (reference sequence). CDR3 length: 14 amino acids. The CDR3 here is CASSSQNSGNTIYF. CDR3 nucleotides: TGTGCCAGCAGCTCACAGAATTCTGGAAACACCATATATTTT.

The chain combines TRBV4-3 with TRBJ2-5, with a possible D match to TRBD1 (5 bases). CDR3 length equals 14 residues. V shed 4 bases and J shed 5 bases, with 14 bases lying between them. Per germline, CDR1 LGHNA and CDR2 YSLEER. The CDR3 DNA reads TGCGCCAGCAGCCCCAGGGCTGTAGGGGAGACCCAGTACTTC. Translated: CASSPRAVGETQYF.